This TCR beta chain is from a study of T cells after yellow fever vaccination. The 5'RACE template-switching step produced TCR cDNA and added a universal primer site and UMIs. TCRdb redid the calling of the 5' RACE reads with MiXCR, one entry per CDR3 protein. The table includes about 320,000 distinct CDR3 sequences, approximately 4% detected once. V lost 2 bases, J lost 2 bases, and 10 bases lay in between. The CDR3 runs to 15 residues. Germline V gene data show CDR1 as MNHEY and CDR2 as SVGAGI. Study-wide results and limits: FACS-sorted repertoires could contain abundant clonotypes contaminating from the bulk population. By day 5 rather than day 15, the secondary response had peaked, though it was weaker.

This clonotype has a count of ten or more. The antigen is undetermined. The specimen was PBMCs, collected 15 days after the yellow fever booster vaccination. The clonotype comes from a man aged 18-30 years who received the YFV17D yellow fever vaccine. The V and J genes are TRBV6-5 and TRBJ1-3, with D perhaps TRBD1 (5 bases). This CDR3 reads CASSYGAFPGNTIYF. In DNA, the CDR3 is TGTGCCAGCAGTTACGGGGCGTTCCCTGGAAACACCATATATTTT.